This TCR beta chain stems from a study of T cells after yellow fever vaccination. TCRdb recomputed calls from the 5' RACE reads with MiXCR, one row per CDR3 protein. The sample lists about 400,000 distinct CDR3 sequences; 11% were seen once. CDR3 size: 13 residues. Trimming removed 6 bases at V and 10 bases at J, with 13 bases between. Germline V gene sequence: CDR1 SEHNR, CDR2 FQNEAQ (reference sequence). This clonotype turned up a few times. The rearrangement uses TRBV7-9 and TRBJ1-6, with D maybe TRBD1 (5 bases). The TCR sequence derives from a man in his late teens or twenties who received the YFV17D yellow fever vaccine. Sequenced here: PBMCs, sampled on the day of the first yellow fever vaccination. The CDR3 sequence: CASSRGGTSPLHF. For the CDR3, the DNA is TGTGCCAGCAGTCGTGGGGGAACATCACCCCTCCACTTT.